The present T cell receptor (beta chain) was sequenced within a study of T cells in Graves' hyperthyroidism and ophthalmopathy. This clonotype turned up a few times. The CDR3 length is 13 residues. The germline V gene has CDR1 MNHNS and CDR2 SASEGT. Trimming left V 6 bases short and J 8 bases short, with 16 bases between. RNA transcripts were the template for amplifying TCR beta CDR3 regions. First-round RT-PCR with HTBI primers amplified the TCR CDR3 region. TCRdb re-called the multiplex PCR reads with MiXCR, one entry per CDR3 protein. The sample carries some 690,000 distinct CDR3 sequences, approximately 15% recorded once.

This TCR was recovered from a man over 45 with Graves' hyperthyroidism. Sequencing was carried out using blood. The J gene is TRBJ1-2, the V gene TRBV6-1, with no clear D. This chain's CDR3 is CASRTDGYVGYTF. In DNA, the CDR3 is TGTGCCAGCAGGACCGACGGATACGTGGGCTACACCTTC.